A single sample is the source of the 15 T cell receptor beta chains below, sequenced in a study of shared clonotypes between healthy human individuals. Libraries were prepared by immunoSEQ multiplex PCR; TCRdb keeps only in-frame clonotypes and omits some of them. This sample has under 650,000 clones, with almost 97% found just once. The sequenced material came from naive CD4+ T cells sorted from blood. Regarding subset: CD45RA+ positively selected. The receptors here all came from a young woman in good health.

The chain couples TRBV10-3 to TRBJ1-1, with 7 bases identical to TRBD1. The CDR3 runs 15 residues. V lost 0 bases, J lost 1 base, and 2 bases stayed unmatched. CDR1 is ENHRY and CDR2 is SYGVKD in the germline V gene. Here the CDR3 DNA reads TGTGCCATCAGTGAGTCAGGGGGCCCGAACACTGAAGCTTTCTTT. It yields the protein CAISESGGPNTEAFF.

A single count supports this clone. The genes are TRBV4-1 and TRBJ2-7; TRBD2 matches at 13 bases. The V gene's germline CDR1 is MGHRA and CDR2 YSYEKL. The length of the CDR3 is 15 residues. With V trimmed by 4 bases and J by 5 bases, 5 bases remained unmatched. CDR3 amino acids: CASSLLAGGFHEQYF. CDR3 nucleotide sequence: TGCGCCAGCAGCCTACTAGCGGGAGGGTTCCACGAGCAGTACTTC.

CDR3: CAWSIFPRRLAGDELDDEQFF. CDR3 nucleotides: TGTGCCTGGAGTATATTTCCAAGACGTCTAGCGGGAGACGAGTTGGACGATGAGCAGTTCTTC. The chain employs TRBV30 and TRBJ2-1, with TRBD2 matching 10 bases. The CDR3 totals 21 residues. Trimming at V came to 2 bases and at J to 8 bases, leaving 27 bases not matched to a gene. Germline V gene sequence: CDR1 GTSNPN, CDR2 SVGIG (reference sequence).

The chain employs TRBV9 and TRBJ2-1, with 8 bases aligning to TRBD1. Trimming at V came to 0 bases and at J to 5 bases, leaving 4 bases not matched to a gene. This CDR3 is built from 15 residues. Germline loops: CDR1 SGDLS, CDR2 YYNGEE. The CDR3 DNA reads as TGTGCCAGCAGCGTAGAGGGACAGGTGAACAATGAGCAGTTCTTC. It translates to CASSVEGQVNNEQFF.

This clone turned up a few times. V usage is TRBV2 and J usage is TRBJ1-2; D unresolved. V was pared by 1 base and J by 12 bases, with 9 bases between. The CDR3 is made up of 11 amino acids. CDR1 and CDR2 (germline): SNHLY, FYNNEI. The CDR3 loop is CASSEEAVNTF. The CDR3 region has the DNA TGTGCCAGCAGTGAAGAGGCAGTGAACACCTTC.

The chain joins TRBV6-5 to TRBJ2-7; D not certain. The length of the CDR3 is 13 residues. CDR1 is MNHEY and CDR2 is SVGAGI in the germline V gene. Trimming took off 2 bases at V and 5 bases at J, with 10 bases between the two ends. Here the CDR3 reads CASSYPPRDEQYF. In DNA, the CDR3 is TGTGCCAGCAGTTACCCCCCCCGCGACGAGCAGTACTTC.

The rearrangement uses TRBV5-4 and TRBJ1-1; D not certain. Germline values: CDR1 SGHNT, CDR2 YYREEE (reference sequence). V lost 0 bases and J lost 1, with 7 bases in between. CDR3 length equals 14 residues. CDR3 sequence (DNA): TGTGCCAGCAGCTTGGCGGAAAGGAACACTGAAGCTTTCTTT. This encodes CASSLAERNTEAFF. The complete variable domain, with remaining parts taken from reference TRBV5-4 and TRBJ1-1, reads ETGVTQSPTHLIKTRGQQVTLRCSSQSGHNTVSWYQQALGQGPQFIFQYYREEENGRGNFPPRFSGLQFPNYSSELNVNALELDDSALYLCASSLAERNTEAFFGQGTRLTVV.

The rearrangement uses TRBV28 and TRBJ1-1; D remains ambiguous. V was shortened by 8 bases and J by 0 bases, with 10 bases between the two germline ends. Germline V CDR1 and CDR2: MDHEN, SYDVKM. CDR3 length: 13 amino acids. The CDR3: CASGTLLNTEAFF. For the CDR3, the DNA is TGTGCCAGCGGAACCCTCCTGAACACTGAAGCTTTCTTT.

In this sample, this clone turned up once. The gene calls are TRBV5-1 and TRBJ2-5; D uncertain. This CDR3 has 15 residues. Per the germline V gene, CDR1 is SGHRS and CDR2 is YFSETQ. Trimming pared 1 base from V and 5 bases from J, leaving 15 bases between. DNA for the CDR3: TGCGCCAGCAGCTTGTTCGGCAGGCCTGGGGAGACCCAGTACTTC. It is translated as CASSLFGRPGETQYF.

V usage is TRBV19 and J usage is TRBJ2-3, with 7 bases matching TRBD1. Looked up from germline, CDR1 is LNHDA and CDR2 is SQIVND (reference sequence). With 3 bases clipped from V and 2 bases from J, the junction kept 5 bases outside the gene matches. There are 15 residues in the CDR3. The CDR3: CASSIEDRFTDTQYF. The DNA for the CDR3 is TGTGCCAGTAGTATCGAGGACAGGTTCACAGATACGCAGTATTTT.

Of note for this clone: The sample contains more than one DNA sequence encoding this CDR3. The rearrangement uses TRBV7-9 and TRBJ2-3; 8 bases fit TRBD2. Unmatched junction bases numbered 3, after V lost 1 base and J lost 3 bases. Germline CDR1 is SEHNR and CDR2 is FQNEAQ (reference sequence). The CDR3 contains 15 residues. CDR3 amino acids: CASSLGGGRTDTQYF. CDR3 coding DNA: TGTGCCAGCAGCTTAGGCGGGGGGCGGACAGATACGCAGTATTTT.

In the case of this clone: Additional DNA sequences in this sample encode the identical CDR3. CDR3 nucleotide sequence: TGCAGCGTCGGACGAAGAATGAACACTGAAGCTTTCTTT. Protein sequence: CSVGRRMNTEAFF. The V gene is TRBV29-1, the J gene TRBJ1-1; D unclear. This CDR3 comprises 13 residues. The V end lost 6 bases, the J end lost 0 bases, and 11 bases lay between the germline ends. CDR1 and CDR2 (germline): SQVTM, ANQGSEA.

V usage is TRBV2 and J usage is TRBJ2-3; 11 positions agree with TRBD2. This CDR3 has 18 amino acids. V dropped 6 bases and J dropped 1; count of bases not matched to a gene: 12. CDR1 and CDR2 (germline): SNHLY, FYNNEI. The CDR3 region is CASSDLAGGRGGTDTQYF. As DNA, the CDR3 is TGTGCCAGCAGCGATCTAGCGGGAGGACGGGGTGGCACAGATACGCAGTATTTT.

This chain uses TRBV6-5 with TRBJ2-7; D is unresolved. The length of the CDR3 is 15 residues. V was cut by 6 bases and J by 4 bases, with 19 bases left in between. CDR1 MNHEY and CDR2 SVGAGI come from the germline V gene. Here the CDR3 DNA reads TGTGCCAGCAGGCGCTACCCCGTAGGCGAGTACGAGCAGTACTTC. It yields the protein CASRRYPVGEYEQYF.

The rearrangement joins TRBV28 to TRBJ2-5; D not resolved. V lost 5 bases and J lost 5, with 9 bases in between. Germline V CDR1 and CDR2: MDHEN, SYDVKM. There are 12 residues in the CDR3. The CDR3 DNA sequence: TGTGCCAGCAGTCCCTGGAGCGAGACCCAGTACTTC. It codes for CASSPWSETQYF.